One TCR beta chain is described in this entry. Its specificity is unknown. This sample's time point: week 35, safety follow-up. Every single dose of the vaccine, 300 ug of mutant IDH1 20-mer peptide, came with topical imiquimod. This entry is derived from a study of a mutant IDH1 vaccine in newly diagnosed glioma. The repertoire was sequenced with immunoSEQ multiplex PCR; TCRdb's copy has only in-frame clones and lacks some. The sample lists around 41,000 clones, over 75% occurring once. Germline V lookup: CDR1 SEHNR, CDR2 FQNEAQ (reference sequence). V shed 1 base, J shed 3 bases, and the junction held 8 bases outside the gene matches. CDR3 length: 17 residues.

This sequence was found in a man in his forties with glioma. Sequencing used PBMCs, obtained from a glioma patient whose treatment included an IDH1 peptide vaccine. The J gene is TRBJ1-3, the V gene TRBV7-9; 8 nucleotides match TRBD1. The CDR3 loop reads CASSLGQGSIYGNTIYF. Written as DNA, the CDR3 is TGTGCCAGCAGCTTAGGACAGGGGTCTATATATGGAAACACCATATATTTT.